This is a list of T cell receptor beta chains from one sample in a study of CD8 T cells in Susac syndrome. TCRdb used MiXCR to reprocess the immunoSEQ multiplex PCR reads, holding one entry per CDR3 protein. The sample has 80,000 to 90,000 distinct CDR3 sequences; around 93% are singletons. The specimen was CD8+ T cells from PBMCs. These receptors all stem from a human donor with Susac syndrome. The CDR3 runs from the conserved cysteine through the conserved F or W.

V	J	CDR3
TRBV2	TRBJ2-1	CAMAGLPLVGEQFF
TRBV20-1	TRBJ2-3	CSARELAGYTDTQYF
TRBV30	TRBJ2-7	CAWSLGSYEQYF
TRBV14	TRBJ2-1	CASSQEVPLAGVHEQFF
TRBV29-1	TRBJ2-1	CSVCGTNNPYNEQFF
TRBV1	TRBJ2-1	CTSSREVQGSYNEQFF
TRBV29-1	TRBJ2-1	CSVASERGEQFF
TRBV29-1	TRBJ2-1	CSAETIYEQFF
TRBV20-1	TRBJ2-2	CSASQRDISNTGELFF
TRBV12-3/TRBV12-4	TRBJ2-2	CASSFRLAANTGELFF
TRBV20-1	TRBJ1-5	CSAREPTGIDQPQHF
TRBV6-5	TRBJ2-1	CASSWEAYNEQFF
TRBV30	TRBJ1-5	CAWSVLGFGQPQHF
TRBV28	TRBJ2-7	CASSFQPSGNYEQYF
TRBV20-1	TRBJ2-1	CSVGLDGPYNEQFF
TRBV18	TRBJ2-1	CASSVGDRDYNEQFF
TRBV2	TRBJ1-4	CASSDLDRGGREKLFF
TRBV7-8	TRBJ1-2	CASSLAEAEYGYTF
TRBV5-6	TRBJ2-2	CASSFGTANTGELFF
TRBV2	TRBJ2-5	CASIGTSGIGETQYF
TRBV5-1	TRBJ1-3	CASSLGTDSDSGNTIYF
TRBV11-2	TRBJ1-1	CASSLTEAFF
TRBV7-8	TRBJ2-7	CASSLVLAGEQYF
TRBV5-6	TRBJ2-1	CASDSYNEQFF
TRBV6-5	TRBJ2-2	CASSVKGAGELFF
TRBV4-3	TRBJ1-1	CASSQDGGSEAFF
TRBV9	TRBJ2-7	CASSSDRGSDEQYF
TRBV7-6	TRBJ2-7	CASSSLDRAYEQYF
TRBV11-2	TRBJ2-7	CASSLTGVSSHEQYF
TRBV29-1	TRBJ2-1	CSVVLAGVNEQFF
TRBV15	TRBJ2-1	CATSRDRNEQFF
TRBV9	TRBJ2-2	CASSPQGAPNTGELFF
TRBV15	TRBJ1-1	CATSRSTGGTEAFF
TRBV27	TRBJ2-7	CASSFFAGATYEQYF
TRBV4-1	TRBJ2-7	CASSPVAGSPYEQYF
TRBV4-1	TRBJ2-1	CASSPSAGGYNEQFF
TRBV5-4	TRBJ2-5	CASSPGDWETQYF
TRBV30	TRBJ2-1	CAWGWDNEQFF
TRBV30	TRBJ1-4	CAWMGARGKLFF
TRBV6-2/TRBV6-3	TRBJ1-5	CASSYSDIQPQHF
TRBV20-1	TRBJ2-1	CSATPGTPEPYNEQFF
TRBV6-2/TRBV6-3	TRBJ2-7	CASSYGDRFPSYEQYF
TRBV18	TRBJ2-3	CASSATGGQYDTQYF
TRBV7-2	TRBJ2-5	CASSPREETQYF
TRBV20-1	TRBJ2-2	CSARVGSGDTGELFF
TRBV28	TRBJ1-1	CASSLGVENTEAFF
TRBV28	TRBJ2-3	CASSLSAGASTDTQYF
TRBV4-3	TRBJ1-2	CASSQDEGSYGYTF
TRBV18	TRBJ2-1	CASSLDLTYNEQFF
TRBV9	TRBJ2-7	CASSQSGKPYEQYF
TRBV20-1	TRBJ2-5	CSAPTPSGSMEETQYF
TRBV14	TRBJ2-7	CASSPLGQGYYEQYF
TRBV4-1	TRBJ2-7	CASSQEDITGGDYEQYF
TRBV21-1	TRBJ2-3	CASSSPGLNTDTQYF
TRBV6-6	TRBJ2-1	CASSYSTNNEQFF
TRBV29-1	TRBJ2-3	CSVTLGQLSTDTQYF
TRBV20-1	TRBJ2-1	CSARDIESSYNEQFF
TRBV19	TRBJ2-1	CASSWGGGAYNEQFF
TRBV20-1	TRBJ2-1	CSAVSGVGFTNEQFF